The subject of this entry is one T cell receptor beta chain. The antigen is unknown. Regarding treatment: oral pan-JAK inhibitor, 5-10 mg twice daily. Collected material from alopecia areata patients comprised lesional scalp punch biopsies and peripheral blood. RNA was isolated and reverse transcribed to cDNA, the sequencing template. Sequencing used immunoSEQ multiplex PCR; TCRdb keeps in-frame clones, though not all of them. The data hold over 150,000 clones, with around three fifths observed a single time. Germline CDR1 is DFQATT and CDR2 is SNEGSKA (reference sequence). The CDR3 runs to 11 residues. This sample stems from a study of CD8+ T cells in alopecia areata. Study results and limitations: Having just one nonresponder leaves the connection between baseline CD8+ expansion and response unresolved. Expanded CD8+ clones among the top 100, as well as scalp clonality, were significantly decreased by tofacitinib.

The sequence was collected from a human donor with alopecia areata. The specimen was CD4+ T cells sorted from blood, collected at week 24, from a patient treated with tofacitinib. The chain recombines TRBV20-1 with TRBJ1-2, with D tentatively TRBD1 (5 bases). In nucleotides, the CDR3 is TGCACCACCGGAGGGGACTATGGCTACACCTTC. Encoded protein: CTTGGDYGYTF.